Listed below are T cell receptor beta chains from one sample, sequenced in a study of CD8 T cells in ankylosing spondylitis. TCRdb fed the 5' RACE reads into MiXCR, producing one record per CDR3 protein. The data hold some 71,000 distinct CDR3 sequences, with about 5.2% observed a single time. Sequencing input: blood, either unsorted or a sorted T cell fraction (not recorded which). All receptors derive from a male donor with ankylosing spondylitis or in good health (not recorded which). CDR3s include the opening cysteine and the closing phenylalanine or tryptophan. A D gene is named only where the DNA matches it firmly. Clone size appears in some rows only: once, few, many, or a class for an expanded clone.

>TRBV18|TRBJ2-3|NA|many
TGTGCCAGCTCCCAATCCTCGGGGAGGAGAGATACGCAGTATTTT
CASSQSSGRRDTQYF
>TRBV16|TRBJ2-3|NA|many
TGTGCCAGCAGCCCCCTACAGACAGATACGCAGTATTTT
CASSPLQTDTQYF
>TRBV23-1|TRBJ2-3|TRBD2|few
TGCGCCAGCAGTCAATCATCAGCGGGGACGCAGTATTTT
CASSQSSAGTQYF
>TRBV28|TRBJ1-4|NA|many
TGTGCCAGCAGTCCGGGACCGCCCAAGGGTTTTTTT
CASSPGPPKGFF
>TRBV20-1|TRBJ2-5|TRBD1|many
TGCAGTGCCCAGACACAGGGGAAGACCCAGTACTTC
CSAQTQGKTQYF
>TRBV28|TRBJ2-5|TRBD2|many
TGTGCCAGCAGCAAACTAGCGGGGGGCGTGGAGACCCAGTACTTC
CASSKLAGGVETQYF
>TRBV29-1|TRBJ2-5|TRBD2|many
TGCAGCGGTATCAGGGGGACTAGCGGGGGAGAGACCCAGTACTTC
CSGIRGTSGGETQYF
>TRBV20-1|TRBJ2-1|TRBD2|many
TGCAGTGCAATCACTAGCGGGGGCTACAATGAGCAGTTCTTC
CSAITSGGYNEQFF
>TRBV4-3|TRBJ2-4|TRBD1|many
TGCGCCAGCAGCCACGGGGGCGGACAGGGGGGTCAGCAAAACATTCAGTACTTC
CASSHGGGQGGQQNIQYF
>TRBV7-2|TRBJ1-5|NA|many
TGTGCCAGCAGCTTAGGGCCCATGGGATCGGGCAATCAGCCCCAGCATTTT
CASSLGPMGSGNQPQHF
>TRBV12-3/TRBV12-4|TRBJ1-2|NA|many
TGTGCCAGCAGGTTTCTGACGGGAAACTATGGCTACACCTTC
CASRFLTGNYGYTF
>TRBV5-1|TRBJ2-3|NA|many
TGCGCCAGCAGCTTGTGGGGATTGACAGATACGCAGTATTTT
CASSLWGLTDTQYF
>TRBV24-1|TRBJ2-1|TRBD2|many
TGTGCCACCAGTGACTTGACGTCGGGGGGGCGGTCTGGTGGTGAGCAGTTCTTC
CATSDLTSGGRSGGEQFF
>TRBV19|TRBJ2-1|TRBD1|many
TGTGCCAGTGGAGACAGGGGGTACAATGAGCAGTTCTTC
CASGDRGYNEQFF
>TRBV5-8|TRBJ2-1|NA|few
TGTGCCAGCAGCTTCAGTGAATACAATGAGCAGTTCTTC
CASSFSEYNEQFF
>TRBV12-3/TRBV12-4|TRBJ2-3|NA|many
TGTGCCAGCAGCGACCTACTGGACTTGGGCACAGATACGCAGTATTTT
CASSDLLDLGTDTQYF
>TRBV3-1|TRBJ2-7|TRBD1|many
TGTGCCAGCAGCCAAGCCCCTGGGACAGGGGCCTACGAGCAGTACTTC
CASSQAPGTGAYEQYF
>TRBV20-1|TRBJ1-1|NA|many
TGCAGTGCTAGAACCACAAACACTGAAGCTTTCTTT
CSARTTNTEAFF
>TRBV29-1|TRBJ2-1|TRBD1|many
TGCAGCGACTGGGACAGGGAAATCGATGAGCAGTTCTTC
CSDWDREIDEQFF
>TRBV11-2|TRBJ2-1|NA|many
TGTGCCAGCAGCTTAGTGTTCTCGAATGAGCAGTTCTTC
CASSLVFSNEQFF
>TRBV28|TRBJ2-1|NA|many
TGTGCCAGCAGTACCGGACAGACGGAGGAGTTCTTC
CASSTGQTEEFF
>TRBV28|TRBJ2-7|NA|many
TGTGCCAGCAGTTTATCGGACAAGGGCTACGAGCAGTACTTC
CASSLSDKGYEQYF
>TRBV5-6|TRBJ2-2|TRBD2|many
TGTGCCAGCAGCTTTAGGTCTAGCGGAGCCGGGGAGCTGTTTTTT
CASSFRSSGAGELFF
>TRBV5-1|TRBJ2-1|TRBD1|many
TGCGCCAGCTATTTATCAGGGGGCTTGTCCTACAATGAGCAGTTCTTC
CASYLSGGLSYNEQFF
>TRBV7-9|TRBJ2-4|TRBD1|NA
TGTGCCAGCAGCTTAACAGGGGGCAGGGAAAACATTCAGTACTTC
CASSLTGGRENIQYF
>TRBV9|TRBJ2-7|NA|many
TGTGCCAGCAGCGTAGATGGGCAGACCTACGAGCAGTACTTC
CASSVDGQTYEQYF
>TRBV13|TRBJ2-2|TRBD2|many
TGTGCCAGCAGCCCAGGGACTAGCTCGGCCGGGGAGCTGTTTTTT
CASSPGTSSAGELFF
>TRBV6-4|TRBJ2-1|NA|many
TGTAGGGGGGGACCCCACAATGAGCAGTTCTTC
CRGGPHNEQFF
>TRBV7-2|TRBJ2-3|NA|many
TGTGCCAGCGGACAGAGGGATACGCAGTATTTT
CASGQRDTQYF
>TRBV5-1|TRBJ2-5|NA|many
TGCGCCAGCAGCTGGGGATTGGGGGTGCAAGAGACCCAGTACTTC
CASSWGLGVQETQYF
>TRBV6-2/TRBV6-3|TRBJ2-3|NA|many
TGTGCCAGCAGCAGGTCCCCTCTGGGCACAGATACGCAGTATTTT
CASSRSPLGTDTQYF
>TRBV6-2/TRBV6-3|TRBJ2-7|NA|many
TGTGCCACCGCGTCCTCAGGGGCCTACGAGCAGTACTTC
CATASSGAYEQYF
>TRBV28|TRBJ2-5|TRBD1|many
TGTGCCAGCAGTCCCCGGACAGGGGAAAGGCAAGAGACCCAGTACTTC
CASSPRTGERQETQYF
>TRBV6-1|TRBJ2-7|TRBD1|many
TGTGCCAGCAGAACACTGGGACAGGGGGCTTCCTACGAGCAGTACTTC
CASRTLGQGASYEQYF
>TRBV20-1|TRBJ1-2|NA|many
TGCAGTGCTACCATGGACCCTCAGGGGTTAGGAGGCTACACCTTC
CSATMDPQGLGGYTF
>TRBV12-3/TRBV12-4|TRBJ1-5|TRBD1|many
TGTGCCAGCAGTTCCCGACAGGGCGGCAATCAGCCCCAGCATTTT
CASSSRQGGNQPQHF
>TRBV12-3/TRBV12-4|TRBJ2-3|TRBD1|NA
TGTGCCAGCAGTCAGACAGGGCCAGATACGCAGTATTTT
CASSQTGPDTQYF
>TRBV7-2|TRBJ2-5|TRBD1|few
TGTGCCAGCAGCGACTCGGGACAGGCCCAAGAGACCCAGTACTTC
CASSDSGQAQETQYF
>TRBV5-1|TRBJ2-1|NA|many
TGCGCCAGCAGCTTAGTTGAGGCACACAATGAGCAGTTCTTC
CASSLVEAHNEQFF
>TRBV7-8|TRBJ2-7|TRBD1|many
TGTGCCAGCAGCCGGGGACAGGGCCTTTCCTACGAGCAGTACTTC
CASSRGQGLSYEQYF
>TRBV20-1|TRBJ2-5|NA|many
TGCAGTGCTCCCGGGACTTTTCAGACCCAGTACTTC
CSAPGTFQTQYF
>TRBV20-1|TRBJ1-4|NA|many
TGCAGTGCATTCTCGGACGAAAAACTGTTTTTT
CSAFSDEKLFF
>TRBV6-1|TRBJ2-5|NA|many
TGTGCCAGCAGTGAAAGACAGGCGACTGGGGAGACCCAGTACTTC
CASSERQATGETQYF
>TRBV20-1|TRBJ2-3|TRBD1|many
TGCAGTGCTAGAGTTCGGGACAGGGTCGTGTCAGGTGCAGATACGCAGTATTTT
CSARVRDRVVSGADTQYF
>TRBV5-1|TRBJ1-5|NA|many
TGCGCCAGCAGCTTGGTAGGGTTATCCTCGCCCCAGCATTTT
CASSLVGLSSPQHF
>TRBV12-3/TRBV12-4|TRBJ2-5|NA|many
TGTGCCAGCAGATCAACCGGGACCATCGAGACCCAGTACTTC
CASRSTGTIETQYF
>TRBV4-1|TRBJ1-6|NA|many
TGCGCCAGCAGCCAAGGGAGGGGGGGCCGTTCACCCCTCCACTTT
CASSQGRGGRSPLHF
>TRBV24-1|TRBJ2-2|NA|NA
TGTGCCACCAGTCGTCTTACCGGGGAGCTGTTTTTT
CATSRLTGELFF
>TRBV28|TRBJ2-6|TRBD1|many
TGTGCCAGCAGTGGGGACAGGGGATTCCCTGGGGCCAACGTCCTGACTTTC
CASSGDRGFPGANVLTF
>TRBV20-1|TRBJ2-3|TRBD2|many
TGCAGTGCTAGGGCCCCGGCGGGGGATCCAGATACGCAGTATTTT
CSARAPAGDPDTQYF
>TRBV7-9|TRBJ2-7|NA|many
TGTGCCAGCAGCTTATTTGACGGTAACTACGAGCAGTACTTC
CASSLFDGNYEQYF
>TRBV7-2|TRBJ2-2|NA|many
TGTGCCAGCAGCTTAAGTAGGCAGACCGGGGAGCTGTTTTTT
CASSLSRQTGELFF
>TRBV12-3/TRBV12-4|TRBJ2-3|NA|many
TGTGCCAGCAGCCCAAGCGGCCGGGATACGCAGTATTTT
CASSPSGRDTQYF
>TRBV20-1|TRBJ2-3|NA|many
TGCAGTGCTAGCCCCAATACTAACTCAGATACGCAGTATTTT
CSASPNTNSDTQYF
>TRBV6-1|TRBJ2-7|NA|many
TGTGCCGCATCTCTGACAGAGCAAACCTACGAGCAGTACTTC
CAASLTEQTYEQYF